This TCR beta chain was recorded in a study of T cell responses to AZD1222 COVID-19 vaccine. V lost 8 bases to trimming and J lost 3 bases; unmatched junction nucleotides: 7. The CDR3 is made up of 14 amino acids. Looked up from germline, CDR1 is MNHEY and CDR2 is SVGAGI. Libraries were prepared by immunoSEQ multiplex PCR; TCRdb keeps only in-frame clonotypes and omits some of them. There are roughly 130,000 clones in the sample; roughly 87% occur only once, and around 1.6% lies in the top ten. The chain links TRBV6-5 to TRBJ2-7, with 10 nucleotides matching TRBD2. The input for sequencing was peripheral blood, taken on day 0 of AZD1222 vaccination. The receptor's source is an adult in good health. CDR3 protein: CASLSTSGDYEQYF. CDR3 nucleotide sequence: TGTGCCAGCCTAAGTACTAGCGGGGACTACGAGCAGTACTTC.